The source of this TCR beta chain is a study of blood T cell repertoires in COVID-19. Turning to the study itself: Samples taken during acute and convalescent COVID-19 were collected in the United States, Italy and Spain.

The length of the CDR3 is 15 residues. Trimming pared 4 bases from V and 5 bases from J, leaving 17 bases between. Germline V gene sequence: CDR1 MGHRA, CDR2 YSYEKL. Per the study methods: Estimation of nucleated cell counts was performed using reference gene primer amplification. Data came from immunoSEQ multiplex PCR; TCRdb stores just in-frame clones and leaves some out. V, J and clone size reflect that table, while D and trimming were determined from the DNA. The table includes 150,000 to 200,000 clones, around 81% detected once. Patients from Seattle were sampled longitudinally, starting during active infection. This clone was counted only a few times.

This receptor was obtained from a woman in her thirties or forties with COVID-19, enrolled during active disease. The V and J genes are TRBV4-1 and TRBJ1-2; D possibly corresponds to TRBD1 (6 bases). Sequenced input: peripheral blood. The CDR3 loop is CASSPGHSTGYGYTF. The DNA of the CDR3 is TGCGCCAGCAGCCCGGGACACTCGACCGGATATGGCTACACCTTC.